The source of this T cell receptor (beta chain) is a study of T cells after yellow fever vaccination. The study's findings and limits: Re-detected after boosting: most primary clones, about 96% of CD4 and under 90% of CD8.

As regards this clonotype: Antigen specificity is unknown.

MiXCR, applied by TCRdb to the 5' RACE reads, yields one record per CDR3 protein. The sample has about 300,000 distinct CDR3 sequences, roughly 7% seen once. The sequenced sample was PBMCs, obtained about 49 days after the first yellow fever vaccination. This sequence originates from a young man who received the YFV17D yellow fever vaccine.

The CDR3 sequence is CASSFREGARVRDGYTF. The CDR3 DNA reads as TGTGCCAGCAGCTTCCGTGAGGGGGCGCGGGTTCGAGATGGCTACACCTTC. The chain links TRBV7-2 to TRBJ1-2; TRBD1 matches 7 bases. The CDR3 runs to 17 residues. V trimming: 3 bases; J trimming: 6 bases; junction bases outside the gene matches: 16. Per germline, CDR1 SGHTA and CDR2 FQGNSA.